One and the same sample provided the 13 T cell receptor beta chains below, sequenced in a study of beta chain features in type 1 diabetes (dated by TCRdb to between 2018 and 2020). Library prep was done by the immunoSEQ multiplex PCR assay. The entire amount of isolated RNA was reverse transcribed using the High Capacity cDNA Reverse Transcription Kit, so the sequenced TCRB transcripts were expressed ones. TCRdb retrieved this table from immuneACCESS and kept in-frame rearrangements only. Not all clones are present; in checked studies, unresolved V genes account for under half, and no reason is known for the remainder. Counted in this sample were about 350,000 clones; less than 20% of them appeared once. Clones ranked in the top ten supply around 0.04% of the sample. Material for sequencing was naive CD4+ T cells from blood. According to the study, the label for this sample's cell subset or site signals: true naive CD4+ T cells. The receptor source for this set is a woman aged 18-29 years in good health.

This clone has just a few counts. V is TRBV7-2 and J is TRBJ2-2, with 9 bases that match TRBD1. CDR3 length equals 17 residues. Germline V gene data show CDR1 as SGHTA and CDR2 as FQGNSA. With V trimmed by 6 bases and J by 7 bases, 15 bases remained unmatched. The DNA of the CDR3 is TGTGCCAGCAGGCCCGGACAGGGGAGGTCTGGTGGCGGGGAGCTGTTTTTT. Amino acid sequence: CASRPGQGRSGGGELFF. Complete variable domain (other parts from reference TRBV7-2 and TRBJ2-2): GAGVSQSPSNKVTEKGKDVELRCDPISGHTALYWYRQSLGQGLEFLIYFQGNSAPDKSGLPSDRFSAERTGGSVSTLTIQRTQQEDSAVYLCASRPGQGRSGGGELFFGEGSRLTVL.

The table lists this clone with a few counts. V is TRBV30 and J is TRBJ1-4, with D unclear. This CDR3 contains 13 residues. Germline V gene sequence: CDR1 GTSNPN, CDR2 SVGIG (reference sequence). The V gene lost 2 bases and the J gene lost 8 bases, with 12 bases spanning the gap. This CDR3 is CAWSRQADEKLFF. DNA for the CDR3: TGTGCCTGGAGTCGGCAGGCTGACGAAAAACTGTTTTTT.

The chain employs TRBV29-1 and TRBJ1-3, with unresolved D. Germline V gene data show CDR1 as SQVTM and CDR2 as ANQGSEA. The CDR3 runs to 11 residues. V was pared by 5 bases and J by 3 bases, with 5 bases between. The CDR3 spells CSVRVGNTIYF. In DNA form, the CDR3 reads TGCAGCGTTAGAGTTGGAAACACCATATATTTT.

This clone has a handful of counts. V gene TRBV5-1 combines with J gene TRBJ2-7; 7 bases fit TRBD1. The CDR3 runs 15 residues. Germline lookup yields CDR1 SGHRS and CDR2 YFSETQ. The junction had 5 bases not matched to a gene; V was cut back by 2 bases and J by 0 bases. This CDR3 reads CASSFGDSRSYEQYF. As DNA, the CDR3 is TGCGCCAGCAGCTTTGGGGACAGCCGCTCCTACGAGCAGTACTTC.

The V gene is TRBV5-4, the J gene TRBJ1-2; 7 bases fit TRBD1. The CDR3 is 13 residues long. With V trimmed by 5 bases and J by 3 bases, 4 bases remained unmatched. Germline-derived CDR1 and CDR2 are SGHNT and YYREEE (reference sequence). The CDR3 is CASSSGQHYGYTF. Here the CDR3 DNA reads TGTGCCAGCAGTTCGGGACAGCACTATGGCTACACCTTC.

The rearrangement links TRBV4-3 to TRBJ1-5, with a possible D match to TRBD1 (5 bases). This CDR3 is 16 amino acids long. V was trimmed by 0 bases and J by 4 bases, leaving 13 bases between them. CDR1 LGHNA and CDR2 YSLEER come from the germline V gene. CDR3 loop: CASSQEAQGRNQPQHF. In DNA, the CDR3 is TGCGCCAGCAGCCAAGAGGCGCAGGGCAGGAATCAGCCCCAGCATTTT.

This clone was counted between two and nine times. The chain has TRBV18 and TRBJ2-1; D is possibly TRBD2 (6 bases). The CDR3 spans 15 residues. V dropped 2 bases and J dropped 8 bases, with 16 bases sitting between them. The germline CDR1 and CDR2 sequences are KGHSH and LQKENI. CDR3 amino acids: CASSPSGLEGYEQFF. CDR3 DNA: TGTGCCAGCTCACCATCGGGACTCGAGGGATATGAGCAGTTCTTC.

The rearrangement uses TRBV5-1 and TRBJ1-2; no firm D call. The germline V gene encodes CDR1 SGHRS and CDR2 YFSETQ. Trimming stripped 1 base from V and 4 bases from J, with 8 bases between. The CDR3 is 13 amino acids. The CDR3 DNA is TGCGCCAGCAGCTTGCAAGAGAGCTATGGCTACACCTTC. This encodes CASSLQESYGYTF.

The gene calls are TRBV5-1 and TRBJ2-3; weak D call: TRBD2 (6 bases). CDR1 is SGHRS and CDR2 is YFSETQ in the germline V gene. V was cut by 4 bases and J by 2 bases, with 17 bases left in between. This CDR3 has 16 amino acids. This CDR3 is CASSPGRGGNTDTQYF. CDR3 nucleotides: TGCGCCAGCAGCCCCGGCCGCGGCGGGAACACAGATACGCAGTATTTT.

The V and J genes are TRBV21-1 and TRBJ2-7; whether TRBD1, the table's D call, matches the DNA was not checked. TRBV21-1 corresponds to a pseudogene. CDR3 length equals 15 residues. CDR3 sequence (DNA): TGTGCCAGCAGCATGCGAACCGGGACAAGGTACGAGCAGTACTTC. It codes for CASSMRTGTRYEQYF.

This clone was detected a few times. The CDR3 DNA is TGCAGCGTTGGAAGTGAGGGTTTCAGCTACACCTTC. It encodes CSVGSEGFSYTF. J is TRBJ1-2 and V is TRBV29-1; D is unresolved. The CDR3 extends over 12 amino acids. The germline gives CDR1 SQVTM, CDR2 ANQGSEA. The V end was cut by 4 bases, the J end by 9 bases, with 15 bases between.

This clone turned up a few times. The gene calls are TRBV7-9 and TRBJ1-2; no clear D. Germline V gene sequence: CDR1 SEHNR, CDR2 FQNEAQ (reference sequence). This CDR3 is built from 12 residues. Between the trimmed V and J ends, which lost 3 bases and 8 bases, there was a span of 10 bases. CDR3 residues: CASSFGFGGYTF. DNA of the CDR3: TGTGCCAGCAGCTTTGGGTTCGGGGGCTACACCTTC. Using reference TRBV7-9 and TRBJ1-2 for the parts outside the CDR3, the full variable domain is DTGVSQNPRHKITKRGQNVTFRCDPISEHNRLYWYRQTLGQGPEFLTYFQNEAQLEKSRLLSDRFSAERPKGSFSTLEIQRTEQGDSAMYLCASSFGFGGYTFGSGTRLTVV.

The chain carries TRBV5-4 and TRBJ1-2, with D unclear. Germline V gives CDR1 SGHNT, CDR2 YYREEE (reference sequence). Deletions cut 1 base from V and 2 bases from J, with 6 bases between. The CDR3 is 13 amino acids. CDR3 sequence: CASSLTENYGYTF. The CDR3 nucleotides are TGTGCCAGCAGCTTGACAGAAAACTATGGCTACACCTTC.